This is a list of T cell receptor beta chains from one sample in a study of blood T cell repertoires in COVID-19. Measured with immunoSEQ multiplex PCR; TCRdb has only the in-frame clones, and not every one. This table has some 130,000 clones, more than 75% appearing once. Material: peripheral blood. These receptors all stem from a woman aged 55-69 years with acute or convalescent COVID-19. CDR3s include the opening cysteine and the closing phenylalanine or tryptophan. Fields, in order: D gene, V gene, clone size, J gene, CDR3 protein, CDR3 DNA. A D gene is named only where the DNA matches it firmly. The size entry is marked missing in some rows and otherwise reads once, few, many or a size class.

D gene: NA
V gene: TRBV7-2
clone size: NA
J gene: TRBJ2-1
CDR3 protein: CASSLSRYNEQFF
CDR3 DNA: TGTGCCAGCAGCTTGTCCCGTTACAATGAGCAGTTCTTC

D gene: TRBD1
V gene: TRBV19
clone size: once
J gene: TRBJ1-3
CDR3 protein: CASLGDRVGNTIYF
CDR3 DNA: TGTGCCAGTTTAGGGGACAGGGTTGGAAACACCATATATTTT

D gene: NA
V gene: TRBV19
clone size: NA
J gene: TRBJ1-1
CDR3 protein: CASGAGVSTEAFF
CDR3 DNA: TGTGCCAGCGGGGCAGGGGTGAGCACTGAAGCTTTCTTT

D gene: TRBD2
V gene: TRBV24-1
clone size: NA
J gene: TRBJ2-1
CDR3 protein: CATSDSTGTSGYNEQFF
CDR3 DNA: TGTGCCACCAGTGATTCAACCGGGACTAGCGGCTACAATGAGCAGTTCTTC

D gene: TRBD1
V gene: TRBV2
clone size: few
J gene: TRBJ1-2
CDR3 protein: CASSTRGQGSAGYTF
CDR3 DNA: TGTGCCAGCAGTACTAGGGGACAGGGATCGGCTGGCTACACCTTC

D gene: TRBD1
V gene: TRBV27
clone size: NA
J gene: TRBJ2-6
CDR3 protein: CASTWKGASSGANVLTF
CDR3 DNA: TGTGCCAGCACCTGGAAGGGGGCAAGCTCTGGGGCCAACGTCCTGACTTTC

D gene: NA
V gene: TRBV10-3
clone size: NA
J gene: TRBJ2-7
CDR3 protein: CAIRLDSTTYEQYF
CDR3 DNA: TGTGCCATCAGGCTGGACAGCACCACGTACGAGCAGTACTTC

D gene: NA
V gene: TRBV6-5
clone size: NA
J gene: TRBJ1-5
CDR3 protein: CASSSGGRVGPQHF
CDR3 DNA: TGTGCCAGCAGTAGCGGAGGTAGGGTAGGGCCCCAGCATTTT

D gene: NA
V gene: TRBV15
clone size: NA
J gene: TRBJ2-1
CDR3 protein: CATSQGGSVYNEQFF
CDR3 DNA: TGTGCCACCAGCCAGGGGGGCTCCGTTTACAATGAGCAGTTCTTC

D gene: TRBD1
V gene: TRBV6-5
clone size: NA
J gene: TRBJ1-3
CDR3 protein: CASSYQGDPPGNTIYF
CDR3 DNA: TGTGCCAGCAGTTATCAGGGGGACCCGCCCGGAAACACCATATATTTT

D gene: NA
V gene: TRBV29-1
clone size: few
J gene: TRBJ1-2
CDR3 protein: CSVEVGQALGYTF
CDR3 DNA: TGCAGCGTTGAAGTTGGCCAGGCGCTTGGCTACACCTTC

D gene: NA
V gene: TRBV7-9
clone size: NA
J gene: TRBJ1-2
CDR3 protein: CASTWGTGGYTF
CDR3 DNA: TGTGCCAGCACCTGGGGGACTGGTGGCTACACCTTC

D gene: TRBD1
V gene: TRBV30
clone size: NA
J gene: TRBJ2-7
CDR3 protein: CAWTWTGSSYEQYF
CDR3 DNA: TGTGCCTGGACCTGGACAGGGAGCTCCTACGAGCAGTACTTC

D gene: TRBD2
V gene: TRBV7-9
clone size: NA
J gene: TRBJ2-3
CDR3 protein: CASSPSGREDTQYF
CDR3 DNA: TGTGCCAGCAGCCCTAGCGGGAGGGAAGATACGCAGTATTTT

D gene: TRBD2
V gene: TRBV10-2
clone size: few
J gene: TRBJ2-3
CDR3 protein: CASSEGLAGGSDTQYF
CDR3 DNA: TGCGCCAGCAGTGAGGGACTAGCGGGAGGTTCAGATACGCAGTATTTT

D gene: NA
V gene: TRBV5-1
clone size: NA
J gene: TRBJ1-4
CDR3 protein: CASSSGLGEKLFF
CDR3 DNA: TGCGCCAGCAGCTCAGGGCTGGGTGAAAAACTGTTTTTT

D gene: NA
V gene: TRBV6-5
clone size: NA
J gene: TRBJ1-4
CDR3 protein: CASTSVRGGEKLFF
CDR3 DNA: TGTGCCAGCACTTCCGTGAGAGGGGGTGAAAAACTGTTTTTT

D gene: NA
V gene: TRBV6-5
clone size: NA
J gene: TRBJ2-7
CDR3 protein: CASRPQGGVIYEQYF
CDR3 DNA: TGTGCCAGCAGGCCCCAAGGAGGGGTAATCTACGAGCAGTACTTC

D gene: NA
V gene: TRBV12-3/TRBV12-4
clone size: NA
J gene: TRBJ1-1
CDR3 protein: CASINRRTEAFF
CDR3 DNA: TGTGCCAGCATCAATAGGAGGACTGAAGCTTTCTTT

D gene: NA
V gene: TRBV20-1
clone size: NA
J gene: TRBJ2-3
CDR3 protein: CSASPPWTGDTQYF
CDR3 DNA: TGCAGTGCTAGTCCCCCTTGGACTGGAGATACGCAGTATTTT

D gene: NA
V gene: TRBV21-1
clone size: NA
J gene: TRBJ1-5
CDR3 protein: CASSKERGPAGYGNQPQHF
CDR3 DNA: TGTGCCAGCAGCAAAGAACGTGGCCCCGCGGGGTATGGCAATCAGCCCCAGCATTTT

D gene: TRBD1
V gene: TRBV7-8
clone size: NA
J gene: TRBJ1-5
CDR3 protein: CASSFDRAGNQPQHF
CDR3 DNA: TGTGCCAGCAGCTTTGACAGGGCGGGCAATCAGCCCCAGCATTTT

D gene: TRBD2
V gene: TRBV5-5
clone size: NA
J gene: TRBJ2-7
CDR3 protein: CASSPIAGRREEQYF
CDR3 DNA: TGTGCCAGCAGCCCAATAGCGGGAAGGCGGGAAGAGCAGTACTTC

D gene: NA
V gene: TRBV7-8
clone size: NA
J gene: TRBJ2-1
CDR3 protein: CASSFGEIYNEQFF
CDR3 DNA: TGTGCCAGCAGTTTTGGGGAGATCTACAATGAGCAGTTCTTC

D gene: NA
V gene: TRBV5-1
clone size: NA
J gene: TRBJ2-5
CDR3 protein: CASSPGLRPPPDQETQYF
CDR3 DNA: TGCGCCAGCAGTCCGGGACTTAGACCCCCTCCCGACCAAGAGACCCAGTACTTC

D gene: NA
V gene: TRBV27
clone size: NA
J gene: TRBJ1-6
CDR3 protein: CASSRSGSDSPLHF
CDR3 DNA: TGTGCCAGCAGTCGATCAGGGTCGGATTCACCCCTCCACTTT

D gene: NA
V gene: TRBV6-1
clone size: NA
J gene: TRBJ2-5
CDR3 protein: CASSGPLGRGGLPTPETQYF
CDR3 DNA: TGTGCCAGCAGTGGACCGCTGGGAAGAGGAGGCTTGCCAACCCCAGAGACCCAGTACTTC

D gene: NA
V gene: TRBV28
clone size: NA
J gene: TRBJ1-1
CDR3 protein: CASRGVGEAFF
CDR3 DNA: TGTGCCAGCAGAGGGGTGGGTGAAGCTTTCTTT

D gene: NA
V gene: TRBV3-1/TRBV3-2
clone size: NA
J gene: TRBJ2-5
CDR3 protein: CASSQDLAAPETQYF
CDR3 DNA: TGTGCCAGCAGCCAAGATTTGGCGGCCCCAGAGACCCAGTACTTC

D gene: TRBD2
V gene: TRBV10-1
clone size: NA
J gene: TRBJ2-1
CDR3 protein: CATIPGTTRRSYNEQFF
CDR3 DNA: TGCGCCACCATTCCCGGGACTACCCGTAGATCCTACAATGAGCAGTTCTTC

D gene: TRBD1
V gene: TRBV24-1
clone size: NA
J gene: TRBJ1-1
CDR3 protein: CATSDFSGQGGAFF
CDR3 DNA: TGTGCCACCAGTGATTTCTCGGGACAGGGCGGAGCTTTCTTT

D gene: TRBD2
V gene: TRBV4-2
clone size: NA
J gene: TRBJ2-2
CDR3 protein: CASSQPTGLARTGELFF
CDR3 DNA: TGTGCCAGCAGCCAACCCACCGGACTAGCGCGCACCGGGGAGCTGTTTTTT

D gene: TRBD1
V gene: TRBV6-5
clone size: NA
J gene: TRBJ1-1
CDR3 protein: CASSARQGSEAFF
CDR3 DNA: TGTGCCAGCAGCGCCCGACAGGGTTCTGAAGCTTTCTTT

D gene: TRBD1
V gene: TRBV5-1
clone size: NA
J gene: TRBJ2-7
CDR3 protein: CASSLGTGDAYEQYF
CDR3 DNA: TGCGCCAGCAGCTTAGGGACAGGGGATGCCTACGAGCAGTACTTC

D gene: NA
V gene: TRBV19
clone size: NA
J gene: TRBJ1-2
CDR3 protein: CASSIDPRQLGGYTF
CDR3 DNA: TGTGCCAGTAGTATAGATCCGAGACAGCTTGGGGGCTACACCTTC